This T cell receptor (beta chain) comes out of a study of shared clonotypes between healthy human individuals. Study-wide context: Donors were two women and three men aged 18 to 49.

Germline V gene data show CDR1 as SGHRS and CDR2 as YFSETQ. The CDR3 is 15 amino acids. The V gene end was trimmed by 7 bases and the J gene end by 2 bases; junction bases not matched to a gene: 5. Genomic DNA belonging to each subset was distributed in equal measure over several immunoSEQ plates. Original handling: There were no quality scores in the junction-only immunoSEQ sequences, so filtering differed. Data came from immunoSEQ multiplex PCR; TCRdb stores just in-frame clones and leaves some out. The D gene and trimming were derived from the DNA, and the V and J assignments and clone size from that table. The sample has roughly 680,000 clones, roughly 72% seen once. This clone appeared a few times. The antigen remains undetermined. Regarding the study as a whole: Depth was large, yet rarefaction showed that sorted-subset sequencing was incomplete.

Sequencing used memory CD4+ T cells sorted from blood. As to subset: CD45RA-negative fraction. The rearrangement uses TRBV5-1 and TRBJ2-5, with TRBD2 identical over 13 bases. The receptor was derived from a woman aged 30 to 39 in good health. CDR3 coding DNA: TGCGCCAGCGGGACTAGCGGGATTAATCAAGAGACCCAGTACTTC. Translated, it gives CASGTSGINQETQYF.